This is a list of T cell receptor beta chains from one sample in a study of OX40 agonist ivuxolimab in advanced cancers. Produced via immunoSEQ multiplex PCR; TCRdb's table is partial and in-frame only. The sample lists about 30,000 clones; around 79% were seen once. Sequenced material: CD4+ or CD8+ T cells sorted from blood, taken in a trial of the OX40 agonist ivuxolimab. The receptors come from an adult with an advanced solid tumor such as melanoma, head and neck, liver or kidney cancer. CDR3s include the opening cysteine and the closing phenylalanine or tryptophan. D genes are given only for firm matches.

d_call cdr3_length j_call v_call cdr3_aa
- 15 TRBJ1-2 TRBV4-1 CASSQRIGPRDGYTF
TRBD1 14 TRBJ1-5 TRBV5-1 CASSLTGGLQPQHF
- 15 TRBJ1-2 TRBV11-2 CASSFRGSANYGYTF
TRBD1 12 TRBJ2-7 TRBV10-3 CAISESGDRVDF
- 15 TRBJ2-7 TRBV2 CASSEVGPTNYEQYF
- 14 TRBJ1-6 TRBV7-9 CASSLIQKWGALHF
- 13 TRBJ2-5 TRBV28 CASSDISAETQYF
- 13 TRBJ2-2 TRBV5-4 CASSLASWRELFF
TRBD1 18 TRBJ1-1 TRBV7-8 CASSSPGQGVLLNTEAFF
- 13 TRBJ1-2 TRBV5-1 CASSLGGADGYTF
TRBD1 15 TRBJ2-3 TRBV10-1 CASRPGTGISDTQYF
- 14 TRBJ1-1 TRBV5-4 CASSSQGFYTEAFF
- 14 TRBJ1-1 TRBV6-5 CASTGQGMNTEAFF
- 13 TRBJ2-2 TRBV12-5 CASGLVDTGELFF
TRBD2 17 TRBJ2-5 TRBV9 CASSPLASGGLQETQYF
TRBD1 15 TRBJ2-2 TRBV11-2 CASSFETGETRELFF
TRBD1 14 TRBJ1-4 TRBV6-5 CASSYSGGSEKLFF
- 14 TRBJ1-1 TRBV6-5 CASSRTTGGTEAFF
TRBD2 16 TRBJ2-2 TRBV4-2 CASRQGLAGVGGELLF
- 14 TRBJ2-2 TRBV28 CASGWRGRSGELFF
- 15 TRBJ1-4 TRBV5-1 CASSLDRGTNEKLFF
- 15 TRBJ1-2 TRBV27 CASRPVGEIGYGYTF
- 16 TRBJ1-5 TRBV5-5 CASSVGSGTSNQPQHF
TRBD2 17 TRBJ2-7 TRBV6-1 CASSVSAGGGSSYEQYF
- 13 TRBJ1-2 TRBV30 CAWSPGTHNGYTF
- 13 TRBJ2-7 TRBV5-1 CASSLATPYEQYF
- 14 TRBJ1-1 TRBV6-4 CASSDSGLDTEAFF
- 15 TRBJ2-2 TRBV5-5 CASSLQTGNTGELFF
TRBD2 16 TRBJ2-3 TRBV9 CASSVVSGGLTDTQYF
- 13 TRBJ1-4 TRBV11-3 CASSLRVGEKLFF
TRBD1 19 TRBJ2-5 TRBV6-1 CASSGVGTGVVVWQETQYF
- 16 TRBJ1-5 TRBV7-6 CASSDRRIWENQPQHF
- 12 TRBJ1-4 TRBV15 CATSRGTEKLFF
- 14 TRBJ2-7 TRBV27 CASSFRDTPYEQYF
- 12 TRBJ1-2 TRBV7-9 CASSSDSYGYTF
- 13 TRBJ2-2 TRBV5-4 CASSFRGTGELFF
- 13 TRBJ2-7 TRBV6-5 CASSYGRENEQYF
- 15 TRBJ2-7 TRBV5-1 CASSLGRAVSYEQYF
- 16 TRBJ1-3 TRBV6-1 CASSDAGHFSGNTIYF
- 15 TRBJ1-4 TRBV15 CATSRGGAIGEKLFF
TRBD2 15 TRBJ2-4 TRBV2 CASILGRGGFNIQYF
- 17 TRBJ1-5 TRBV19 CASSFPSGRAHNQPQHF
TRBD1 14 TRBJ2-2 TRBV10-1 CASSTPGGTGELFF
- 12 TRBJ1-2 TRBV6-5 CASSTPDYGYTF
- 15 TRBJ1-5 TRBV7-6 CASSLAAYSNQPQHF